This T cell receptor (beta chain) was captured in a study of OX40 agonist ivuxolimab in advanced cancers. Broadly, across the study: Ivuxolimab was an agonistic, fully human IgG2 monoclonal antibody directed against OX40 (CD134), a costimulatory receptor. Intravenous ivuxolimab was administered to patients every 2 weeks at six dose levels: 0.01, 0.1, 0.3, 1.5, 3 and 10 mg/kg. Of the roughly 51 patients in dose escalation, around 20 had hepatocellular carcinoma, about 15 had melanoma, 9 had renal cell carcinoma and 9 had head and neck cancer. The dose-escalation cohort was 80% to 90% male with a mean age of about 60 years, ranging from about 23 to 85. Prior anti-PD-1, anti-PD-L1 or anti-CTLA-4 therapy was permitted, and 30% to 45% of dose-escalation patients had received checkpoint inhibitors. Partial responses occurred in three dose-escalation patients: two with cutaneous melanoma and one with hepatocellular carcinoma. The purpose of peripheral TCRbeta sequencing was to test whether ivuxolimab changed TCR sequence diversity and led to clonal T-cell expansion. The monotherapy dose-escalation portion (N of about 57 patients) of the phase I ivuxolimab trial is reported in the paper. What the work shows at the level of the full study, not this receptor alone: In the 0.1-3.0 mg/kg groups, partial responders had among the lowest normalized peripheral clonal expansion, particularly in CD8+ T cells. Low levels of normalized T-cell clonal expansion were also seen in some patients who did not respond. The antigen specificity of the peripheral T cells that underwent clonal expansion was not determined. After ivuxolimab, CD8+ T cells had more expanded clones than CD4+ T cells on average. At doses of 0.1 to 3.0 mg/kg, clonal expansion of both CD4+ and CD8+ blood T cells was observed from baseline to week 6.

Details on this clone: What antigen it recognizes has not been identified. Base qualities are not recorded, but no much larger clone differs from it by a single base.

The trial excluded patients who had a history of autoimmune disease or were on systemic immunosuppression. Peripheral blood for TCR sequencing was drawn from every dose cohort at baseline, at cycle 4 day 1 and at cycle 7 day 1. The samples were drawn from a first-in-human, open-label, multicenter phase I dose-escalation trial of ivuxolimab. Adults with locally advanced or metastatic head and neck squamous cell, hepatocellular, melanoma or renal cell carcinoma were enrolled in the trial. CD4+ and CD8+ T cells were sorted separately from peripheral blood before TCR sequencing. To sequence the TCRbeta CDR3 region, genomic DNA was isolated from the sorted cells. The immunoSEQ Assay was used to sequence the TCRbeta CDR3 regions. Here the immuneACCESS table is served through TCRdb, limited to in-frame sequences with V and J called. Missing clones are a known gap in these copies; in checked studies unresolved V genes cover under half, and the rest lacks a known reason. Here the sample has 84,000 or so clones; 94% occur a single time. The ten largest account for approximately 11% of the sample.

The CDR3 runs 14 residues from the cysteine to the phenylalanine. Kept here is only the CDR3 DNA, which spans 42 bases and is read in frame from base 1. V is reduced by 2 bases and J by 3 bases, leaving a spacing of 11 bases between them. CDR1 and CDR2 are read off the germline V gene as MNHNS and SASEGT. This sequence uses TRBV6-1 and TRBJ2-7, with no confidently assigned D gene. The TCR comes from an adult with an advanced solid tumor such as melanoma, head and neck, liver or kidney cancer. Sample: CD4+ or CD8+ T cells sorted from blood, taken in a trial of the OX40 agonist ivuxolimab. In nucleotide form, the sequence is TGTGCCAGCAGTGAAATGGTGGGGATCTACGAGCAGTACTTC. It encodes CASSEMVGIYEQYF.